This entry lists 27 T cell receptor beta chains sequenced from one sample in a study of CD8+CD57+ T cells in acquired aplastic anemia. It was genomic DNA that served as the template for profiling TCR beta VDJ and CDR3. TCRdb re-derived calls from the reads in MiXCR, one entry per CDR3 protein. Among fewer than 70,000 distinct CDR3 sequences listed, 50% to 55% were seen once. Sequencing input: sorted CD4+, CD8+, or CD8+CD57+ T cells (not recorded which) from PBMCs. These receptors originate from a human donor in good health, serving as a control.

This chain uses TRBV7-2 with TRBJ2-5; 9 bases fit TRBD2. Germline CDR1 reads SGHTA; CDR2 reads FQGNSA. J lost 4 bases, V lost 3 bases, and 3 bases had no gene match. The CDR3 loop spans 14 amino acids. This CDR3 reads CASSFAGGPETQYF. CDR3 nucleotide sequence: TGTGCCAGCAGCTTTGCGGGGGGGCCAGAGACCCAGTACTTC.

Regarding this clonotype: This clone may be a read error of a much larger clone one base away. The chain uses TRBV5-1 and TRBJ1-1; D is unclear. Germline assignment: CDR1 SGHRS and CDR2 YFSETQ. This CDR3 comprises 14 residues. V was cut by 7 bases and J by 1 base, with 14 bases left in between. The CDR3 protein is CASERESSNTEAFF. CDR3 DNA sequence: TGCGCCAGCGAGAGAGAGAGTTCGAACACTGAAGCTTTCTTT.

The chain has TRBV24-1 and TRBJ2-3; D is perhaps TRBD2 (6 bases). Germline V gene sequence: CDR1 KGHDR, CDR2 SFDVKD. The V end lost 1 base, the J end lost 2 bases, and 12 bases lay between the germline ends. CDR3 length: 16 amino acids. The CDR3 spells CATSDFGTLDTDTQYF. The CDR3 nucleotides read TGTGCCACCAGTGATTTTGGGACTCTTGACACAGATACGCAGTATTTT.

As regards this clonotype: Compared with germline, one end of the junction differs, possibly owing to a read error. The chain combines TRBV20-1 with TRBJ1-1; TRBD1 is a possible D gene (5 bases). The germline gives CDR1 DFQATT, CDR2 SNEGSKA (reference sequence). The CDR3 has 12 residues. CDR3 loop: CSVRQLNTEAFF. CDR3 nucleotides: TGCAGTGTTAGACAGTTGAACACTGAAGCTTTCTTT.

CDR3 nucleotide sequence: TGTGCCAGCAGCCGTACCCTGGGACAGTACTACGAGCAGTACTTC. Translated, it gives CASSRTLGQYYEQYF. V and J are TRBV7-3 and TRBJ2-7; the match to TRBD1 covers 7 bases. J gave up 3 bases and V 5 bases, and 10 bases lay outside the gene matches. Germline values: CDR1 SGHTA, CDR2 FQGTGA. There are 15 residues in the CDR3. Filled out from reference TRBV7-3 and TRBJ2-7, the complete variable domain reads GAGVSQTPSNKVTEKGKYVELRCDPISGHTALYWYRQSLGQGPEFLIYFQGTGAADDSGLPNDRFFAVRPEGSVSTLKIQRTERGDSAVYLCASSRTLGQYYEQYFGPGTRLTVT.

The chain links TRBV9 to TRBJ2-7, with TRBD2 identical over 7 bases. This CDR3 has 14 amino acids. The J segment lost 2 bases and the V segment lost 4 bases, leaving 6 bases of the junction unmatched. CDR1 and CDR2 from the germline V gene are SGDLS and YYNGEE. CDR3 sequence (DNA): TGTGCCAGCAGCCCACGGACTAGAACCTACGAGCAGTACTTC. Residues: CASSPRTRTYEQYF.

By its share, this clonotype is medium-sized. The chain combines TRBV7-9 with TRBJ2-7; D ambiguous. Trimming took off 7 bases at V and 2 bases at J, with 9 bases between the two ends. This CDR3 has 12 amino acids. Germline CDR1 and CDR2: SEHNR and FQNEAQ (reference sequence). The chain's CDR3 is CASTPLAYEQYF. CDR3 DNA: TGTGCCAGCACCCCCTTGGCCTACGAGCAGTACTTC.

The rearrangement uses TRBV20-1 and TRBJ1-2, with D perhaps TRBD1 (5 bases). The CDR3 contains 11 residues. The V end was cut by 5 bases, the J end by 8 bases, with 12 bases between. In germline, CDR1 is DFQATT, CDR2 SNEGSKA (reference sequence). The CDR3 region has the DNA TGCAGTGCTTTTGGAGGGGCGGGCTACACCTTC. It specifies CSAFGGAGYTF.

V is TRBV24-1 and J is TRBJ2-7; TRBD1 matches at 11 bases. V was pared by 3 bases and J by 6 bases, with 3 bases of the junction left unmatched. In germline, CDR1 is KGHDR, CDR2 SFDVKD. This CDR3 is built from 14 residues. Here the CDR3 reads CATSDRTGGCEQYF. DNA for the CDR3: TGTGCCACCAGTGATCGGACAGGGGGCTGCGAGCAGTACTTC.

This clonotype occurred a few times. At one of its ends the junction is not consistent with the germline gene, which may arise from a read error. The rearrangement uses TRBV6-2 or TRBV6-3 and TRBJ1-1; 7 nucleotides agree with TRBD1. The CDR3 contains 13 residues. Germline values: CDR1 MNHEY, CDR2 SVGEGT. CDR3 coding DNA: TGTGTCAGCAGTTACGCGGCAGGGGGGTCGGCTTTCTTT. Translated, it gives CVSSYAAGGSAFF.

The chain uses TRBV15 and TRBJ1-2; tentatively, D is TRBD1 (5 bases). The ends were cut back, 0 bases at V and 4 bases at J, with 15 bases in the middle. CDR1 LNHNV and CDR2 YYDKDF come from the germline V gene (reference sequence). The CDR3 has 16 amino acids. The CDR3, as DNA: TGTGCCACCAGCAGAGATCTTGTCAGGGACGGCTATGGCTACACCTTC. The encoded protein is CATSRDLVRDGYGYTF.

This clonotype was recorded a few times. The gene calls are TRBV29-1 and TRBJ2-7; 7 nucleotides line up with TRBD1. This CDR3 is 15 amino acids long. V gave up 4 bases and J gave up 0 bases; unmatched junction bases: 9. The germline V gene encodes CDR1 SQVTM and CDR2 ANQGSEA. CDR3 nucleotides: TGCAGCGTTGGGCCGGGACAGCCCTCCTCCTACGAGCAGTACTTC. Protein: CSVGPGQPSSYEQYF.

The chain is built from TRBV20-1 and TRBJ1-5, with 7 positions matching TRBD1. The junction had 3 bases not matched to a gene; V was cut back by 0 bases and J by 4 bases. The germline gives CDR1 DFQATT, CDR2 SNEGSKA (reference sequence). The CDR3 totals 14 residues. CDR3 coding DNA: TGCAGTGCTAGAGATAGGGACAGAAATCAGCCCCAGCATTTT. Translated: CSARDRDRNQPQHF.

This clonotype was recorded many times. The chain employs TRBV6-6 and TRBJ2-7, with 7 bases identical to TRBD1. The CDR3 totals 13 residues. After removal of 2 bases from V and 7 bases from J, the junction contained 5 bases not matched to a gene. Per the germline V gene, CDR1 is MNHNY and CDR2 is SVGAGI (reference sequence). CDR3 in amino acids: CASSYNRGQEQYF. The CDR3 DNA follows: TGTGCCAGCAGTTACAACAGGGGTCAGGAGCAGTACTTC.

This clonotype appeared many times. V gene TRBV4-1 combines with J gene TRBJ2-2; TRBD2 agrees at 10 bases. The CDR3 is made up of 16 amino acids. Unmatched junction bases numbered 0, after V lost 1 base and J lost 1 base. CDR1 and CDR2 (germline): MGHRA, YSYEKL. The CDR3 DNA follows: TGCGCCAGCAGCCAAGTAGCGGGAGGGAACACCGGGGAGCTGTTTTTT. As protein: CASSQVAGGNTGELFF.

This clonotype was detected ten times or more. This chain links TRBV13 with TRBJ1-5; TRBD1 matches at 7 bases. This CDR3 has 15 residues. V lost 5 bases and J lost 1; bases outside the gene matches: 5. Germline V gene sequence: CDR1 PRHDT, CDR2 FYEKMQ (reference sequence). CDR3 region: CASSKGTESNQPQHF. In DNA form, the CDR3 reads TGTGCCAGCAGCAAGGGGACAGAGAGCAATCAGCCCCAGCATTTT.

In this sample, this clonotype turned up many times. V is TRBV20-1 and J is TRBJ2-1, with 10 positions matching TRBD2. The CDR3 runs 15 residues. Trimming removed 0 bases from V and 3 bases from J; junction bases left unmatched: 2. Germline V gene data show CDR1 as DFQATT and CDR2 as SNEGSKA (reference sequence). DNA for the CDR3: TGCAGTGCTAGAGAACGGACTAGCGGCTACAATGAGCAGTTCTTC. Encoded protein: CSARERTSGYNEQFF.

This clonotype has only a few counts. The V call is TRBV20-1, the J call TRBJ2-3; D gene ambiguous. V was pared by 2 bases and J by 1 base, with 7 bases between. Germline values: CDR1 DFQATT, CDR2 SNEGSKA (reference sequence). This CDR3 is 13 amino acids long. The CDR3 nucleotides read TGCAGTGCTAGACAGGTTGGCACAGATACGCAGTATTTT. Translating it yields CSARQVGTDTQYF.

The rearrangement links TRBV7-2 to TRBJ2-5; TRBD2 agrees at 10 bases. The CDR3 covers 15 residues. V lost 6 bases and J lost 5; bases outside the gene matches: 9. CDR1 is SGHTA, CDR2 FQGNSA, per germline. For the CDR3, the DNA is TGTGCCAGCAGAACCTCTAGCGGGGGAATGGAGACCCAGTACTTC. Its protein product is CASRTSSGGMETQYF.

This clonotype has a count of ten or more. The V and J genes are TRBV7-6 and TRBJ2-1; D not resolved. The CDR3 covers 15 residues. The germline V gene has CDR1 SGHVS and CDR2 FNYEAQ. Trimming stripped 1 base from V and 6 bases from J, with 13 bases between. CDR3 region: CASSLENFLGNEQFF. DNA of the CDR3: TGTGCCAGCAGCTTAGAGAATTTCCTGGGCAATGAGCAGTTCTTC.

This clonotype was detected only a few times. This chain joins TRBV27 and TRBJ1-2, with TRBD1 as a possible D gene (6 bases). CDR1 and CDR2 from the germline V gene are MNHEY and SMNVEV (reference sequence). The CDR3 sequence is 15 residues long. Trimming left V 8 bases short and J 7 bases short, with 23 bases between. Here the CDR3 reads CASVPVGGALLGYTF. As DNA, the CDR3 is TGTGCCAGCGTACCTGTGGGGGGCGCGTTGCTTGGCTACACCTTC.

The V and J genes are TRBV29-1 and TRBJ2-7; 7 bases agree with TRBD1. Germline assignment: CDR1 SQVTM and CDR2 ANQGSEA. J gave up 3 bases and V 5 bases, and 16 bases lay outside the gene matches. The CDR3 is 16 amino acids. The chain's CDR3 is CSVPGTAGTLGYEQYF. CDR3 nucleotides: TGCAGCGTTCCCGGGACAGCCGGGACACTCGGCTACGAGCAGTACTTC.

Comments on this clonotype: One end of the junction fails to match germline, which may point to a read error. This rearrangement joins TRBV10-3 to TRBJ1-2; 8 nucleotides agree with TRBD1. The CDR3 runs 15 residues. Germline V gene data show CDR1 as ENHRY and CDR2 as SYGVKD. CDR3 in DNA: TGTGCCATCAGAGGATCAGGGGGCCTGTATTATGACTACACCTTC. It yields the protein CAIRGSGGLYYDYTF.

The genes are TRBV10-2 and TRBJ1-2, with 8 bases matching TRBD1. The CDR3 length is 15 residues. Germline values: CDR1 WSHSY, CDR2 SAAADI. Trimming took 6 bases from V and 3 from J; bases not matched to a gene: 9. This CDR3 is CASSHRPGGDYGYTF. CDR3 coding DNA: TGCGCCAGCAGCCATAGGCCAGGGGGCGACTATGGCTACACCTTC.

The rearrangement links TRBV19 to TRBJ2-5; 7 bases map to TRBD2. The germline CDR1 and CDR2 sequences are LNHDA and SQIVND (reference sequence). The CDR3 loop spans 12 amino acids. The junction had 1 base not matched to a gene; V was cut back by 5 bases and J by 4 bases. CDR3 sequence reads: CASSPGGETQYF. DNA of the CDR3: TGTGCCAGTAGTCCGGGGGGAGAGACCCAGTACTTC.

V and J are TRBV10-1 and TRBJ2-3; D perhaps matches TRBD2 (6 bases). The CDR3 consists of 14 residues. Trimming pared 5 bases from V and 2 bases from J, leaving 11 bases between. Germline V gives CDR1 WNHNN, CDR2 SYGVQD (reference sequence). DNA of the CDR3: TGCGCCAGCAGTTCAAGGGAGGACACAGATACGCAGTATTTT. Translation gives CASSSREDTDTQYF.

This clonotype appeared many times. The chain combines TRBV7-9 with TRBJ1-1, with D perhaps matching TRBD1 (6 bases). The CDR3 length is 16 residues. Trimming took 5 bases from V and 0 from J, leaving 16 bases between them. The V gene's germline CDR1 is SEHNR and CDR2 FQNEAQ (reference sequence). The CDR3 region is CASSPPGQLMNTEAFF. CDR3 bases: TGTGCCAGCAGCCCTCCGGGACAACTCATGAACACTGAAGCTTTCTTT.